The clone carrying this T cell receptor (beta chain) was counted once. This record belongs to a study of technical replicates of blood from a handful of donors. Produced via immunoSEQ multiplex PCR; TCRdb's table is partial and in-frame only. Of around 63,000 clones in the sample, about 91% were seen once. V gave up 4 bases and J gave up 2 bases; unmatched junction bases: 2. The CDR3 sequence is 15 residues long. Germline assignment: CDR1 SNHLY and CDR2 FYNNEI. V is TRBV2 and J is TRBJ1-3, with 10 bases identical to TRBD1. This TCR came from a human donor in good health. Some clones in this sample may be carry-over from other donors' samples. Source material: PBMCs. The CDR3, as DNA: TGTGCCAGCAGTGGACAGGGGGCGGCTGGAAACACCATATATTTT. Translated, it gives CASSGQGAAGNTIYF.